Presented here are 27 T cell receptor beta chains from one specimen sequenced in a study of patients and donors after allogeneic stem cell transplantation. TCRdb itself ran the RT-PCR reads through MiXCR, one entry per CDR3 protein. The sample carries 200,000 to 250,000 distinct CDR3 sequences, 13% to 15% recorded once. Sequencing was carried out using blood, either unsorted or a sorted T cell fraction (not recorded which). The receptors derive from a human donor who was either an allogeneic HSCT recipient or a stem cell or donor lymphocyte infusion donor (not recorded which). It is not recorded whose cells these are; they may come from a transplant donor.

This clonotype was observed at least ten times. The V and J genes are TRBV2 and TRBJ2-1; D unresolved. Trimming stripped 1 base from V and 8 bases from J, with 9 bases between. This CDR3 is 13 amino acids long. Germline assignment: CDR1 SNHLY and CDR2 FYNNEI. CDR3 DNA: TGTGCCAGCAGTGAAGAAGTGCGCCATGAGCAGTTCTTC. Translation gives CASSEEVRHEQFF.

This clonotype has a handful of counts. The J gene is TRBJ2-7, the V gene TRBV9; TRBD1 or TRBD2 may be the D gene (6 bases each). Trimming took 3 bases from V and 6 from J, leaving 16 bases between them. The CDR3 sequence is 14 residues long. Per the germline V gene, CDR1 is SGDLS and CDR2 is YYNGEE. This CDR3 reads CASSALGGRGEQYF. CDR3 sequence (DNA): TGTGCCAGCAGCGCCCTGGGGGGCAGGGGCGAGCAGTACTTC.

As regards this clonotype: A read error may explain this, as a much larger clone is one base away. The rearrangement joins TRBV28 to TRBJ1-1; 7 nucleotides agree with TRBD1. Looked up from germline, CDR1 is MDHEN and CDR2 is SYDVKM. The junction had 10 bases not matched to a gene; V was cut back by 4 bases and J by 5 bases. The CDR3 spans 15 residues. CDR3 protein: CASSSPLAGGTEAFF. In DNA, the CDR3 is TGTGCCAGCAGTTCCCCCCTGGCAGGGGGAACTGAAGCTTTCTTT.

The rearrangement links TRBV6-1 to TRBJ2-1; 8 bases are a match to TRBD2. The V segment lost 4 bases and the J segment 9 bases; nucleotides outside the gene matches: 8. There are 14 residues in the CDR3. Germline CDR1 is MNHNS and CDR2 is SASEGT. CDR3: CASSAGLETGEQFF. As DNA, the CDR3 is TGTGCCAGCAGTGCGGGACTAGAGACGGGTGAGCAGTTCTTC.

The sample holds many counts of this clonotype. The chain couples TRBV20-1 to TRBJ2-1, with TRBD2 identical over 10 bases. Per the germline V gene, CDR1 is DFQATT and CDR2 is SNEGSKA (reference sequence). The CDR3 totals 17 residues. The J segment lost 4 bases and the V segment lost 0 bases, leaving 9 bases of the junction unmatched. For the CDR3, the DNA is TGCAGTGCTAGAGATATCAGCGGGAGGGAACTTTACAATGAGCAGTTCTTC. It translates to CSARDISGRELYNEQFF.

This sequence joins TRBV7-9 and TRBJ1-4; 11 nucleotides line up with TRBD1. The CDR3 runs 13 residues. The trim removed 7 bases at V and 6 bases at J, leaving 1 base unmatched. CDR1 and CDR2 (germline): SEHNR, FQNEAQ (reference sequence). The CDR3, as DNA: TGTGCCAGCACGGGACAGGGGGATGAAAAACTGTTTTTT. Its protein product is CASTGQGDEKLFF.

The table lists this clonotype with a few counts. V and J are TRBV12-3 or TRBV12-4 and TRBJ1-1; 8 nucleotides line up with TRBD1. The CDR3 length is 16 residues. The V gene end was trimmed by 0 bases and the J gene end by 5 bases; junction bases not matched to a gene: 8. Written as DNA, the CDR3 is TGTGCCAGCAGTTTAGCGTCGCAGGGGGCAGGGACTGAAGCTTTCTTT. It translates to CASSLASQGAGTEAFF.

This clonotype was seen only a few times. J is TRBJ1-1 and V is TRBV7-9; D not certain. The CDR3 extends over 12 amino acids. Germline assignment: CDR1 SEHNR and CDR2 FQNEAQ (reference sequence). The CDR3 DNA sequence: TGTGCTTGGGGAATAATGAACACTGAAGCTTTCTTT. Translating gives CAWGIMNTEAFF.

This clonotype was picked up many times. The chain has TRBV29-1 and TRBJ1-3; D is perhaps TRBD1 (5 bases). Germline V gives CDR1 SQVTM, CDR2 ANQGSEA. The V end lost 2 bases, the J end lost 3 bases, and 8 bases lay between the germline ends. This CDR3 comprises 13 residues. The DNA for the CDR3 is TGCAGCGTTGAATGGGACGGTGGAAACACCATATATTTT. Translation: CSVEWDGGNTIYF.

This clonotype has more than one count but fewer than ten. In DNA form, the CDR3 reads TGTGCCAGCAGCCAAGATAGAGGCAGTCGCTGGTTCTTT. It specifies CASSQDRGSRWFF. The chain carries TRBV4-2 and TRBJ1-1; D remains unclear. V lost 0 bases and J 14 bases, leaving 16 bases between the germline ends. The CDR3 sequence is 13 residues long. Germline CDR1 is LGHNA and CDR2 is YNFKEQ.

This clonotype was recorded at least ten times. The chain links TRBV5-6 to TRBJ1-1; TRBD1 is a possible D gene (5 bases). V lost 5 bases and J lost 0, with 8 bases in between. This CDR3 has 13 residues. The germline V gene has CDR1 SGHDT and CDR2 YYEEEE. CDR3 nucleotides: TGTGCCAGCAGTTCGGGACTGAACACTGAAGCTTTCTTT. It specifies CASSSGLNTEAFF. Based on the CDR3 plus reference TRBV5-6 and TRBJ1-1, the full variable domain is DAGVTQSPTHLIKTRGQQVTLRCSPKSGHDTVSWYQQALGQGPQFIFQYYEEEERQRGNFPDRFSGHQFPNYSSELNVNALLLGDSALYLCASSSGLNTEAFFGQGTRLTVV.

This clonotype was detected ten times or more. The gene calls are TRBV4-3 and TRBJ2-3; 7 nucleotides align to TRBD2. V gave up 1 base and J gave up 10 bases; unmatched junction bases: 5. From germline, CDR1 is LGHNA and CDR2 YSLEER. CDR3 length: 13 residues. The CDR3 region has the DNA TGCGCCAGCAGCCAAGGAGGGGCGGGGGCGCAGTATTTT. As protein: CASSQGGAGAQYF.

There are many counts of this clonotype. V usage is TRBV5-1 and J usage is TRBJ2-1; 9 bases match TRBD2. J gave up 0 bases and V 4 bases, and 11 bases lay outside the gene matches. The CDR3 consists of 18 residues. Germline values: CDR1 SGHRS, CDR2 YFSETQ. For the CDR3, the DNA is TGCGCCAGCAGCCCAATAAGGGGCGGGGGGGCCTCCTACAATGAGCAGTTCTTC. This encodes CASSPIRGGGASYNEQFF.

The chain employs TRBV18 and TRBJ1-4, with TRBD1 matching 7 bases. The CDR3 spans 17 residues. Germline V gene lookup returns CDR1 KGHSH and CDR2 LQKENI. V lost 1 base, J lost 0 bases, and 5 bases stayed unmatched. The CDR3 coding sequence is TGTGCCAGCTCACCACTGGGACAGACTGCAACTAATGAAAAACTGTTTTTT. Its protein product is CASSPLGQTATNEKLFF.

This clonotype was seen more than once but under ten times. V gene TRBV12-3 or TRBV12-4 combines with J gene TRBJ2-3; weak D call: TRBD2 (5 bases). Between the trimmed V and J ends, which lost 6 bases and 4 bases, there was a span of 17 bases. This CDR3 spans 15 amino acids. The CDR3 nucleotides are TGTGCCAGCAGGGCGGACTCTCTTTGGGCAGATACGCAGTATTTT. It is translated as CASRADSLWADTQYF.

This clonotype was observed a handful of times. The chain carries TRBV3-1 and TRBJ2-1; no clear D gene. V was trimmed by 0 bases and J by 10 bases, leaving 16 bases between them. Germline V gene sequence: CDR1 LGHDT, CDR2 YNNKEL (reference sequence). The CDR3 length is 15 residues. The CDR3 loop is CASSQDLLSAPEQFF. CDR3 nucleotides: TGTGCCAGCAGCCAAGATCTTTTAAGCGCGCCCGAGCAGTTCTTC.

The chain links TRBV4-1 to TRBJ2-1; 16 nucleotides agree with TRBD2. Germline CDR1 and CDR2: MGHRA and YSYEKL. After removal of 3 bases from V and 4 bases from J, the junction contained 0 bases not matched to a gene. The CDR3 is 16 residues long. CDR3 nucleotides: TGCGCCAGCAGCCAGGGACTAGCGGGGGGGTACAATGAGCAGTTCTTC. Its protein product is CASSQGLAGGYNEQFF.

A remark on this clonotype: A much larger clone differs from this one at a single base, so this may be a read error. The CDR3 DNA is TGCAGAGCTAAGTCTTGGACAGGGAACTACGAGCAGTACTTC. Protein: CRAKSWTGNYEQYF. This rearrangement joins TRBV20-1 to TRBJ2-7; 8 nucleotides align to TRBD1. This CDR3 comprises 14 residues. Germline CDR1 reads DFQATT; CDR2 reads SNEGSKA (reference sequence).

The table lists this clonotype with many counts. This chain joins TRBV13 and TRBJ1-1; D uncertain. This CDR3 is 16 amino acids long. Germline assignment: CDR1 PRHDT and CDR2 FYEKMQ (reference sequence). The ends were cut back, 2 bases at V and 1 base at J, with 14 bases in the middle. The DNA of the CDR3 is TGTGCCAGCAGCTTAATGACGAGGGTCCGGAACACTGAAGCTTTCTTT. Protein sequence: CASSLMTRVRNTEAFF.

A few counts support this clonotype. V is TRBV7-9 and J is TRBJ2-7; D is perhaps TRBD1 (6 bases). The V gene's germline CDR1 is SEHNR and CDR2 FQNEAQ (reference sequence). The CDR3 length is 14 residues. V lost 6 bases and J lost 5, with 17 bases in between. The DNA of the CDR3 is TGTGCCAGCAGTCCCCAGGGGCTTGGAGACGAGCAGTACTTC. As protein: CASSPQGLGDEQYF. Complete variable domain (other parts from reference TRBV7-9 and TRBJ2-7): DTGVSQNPRHKITKRGQNVTFRCDPISEHNRLYWYRQTLGQGPEFLTYFQNEAQLEKSRLLSDRFSAERPKGSFSTLEIQRTEQGDSAMYLCASSPQGLGDEQYFGPGTRLTVT.

In its sample, this clonotype was seen a few times. The CDR3, as DNA: TGCAGTGCTGGACAGGGTCAGGGGGGCATTCAGTACTTC. Residues: CSAGQGQGGIQYF. This rearrangement joins TRBV20-1 to TRBJ2-4; 8 bases map to TRBD1. V shed 5 bases and J 9 bases; nucleotides not matched to a gene: 9. The germline V gene has CDR1 DFQATT and CDR2 SNEGSKA (reference sequence). This CDR3 is built from 13 residues.

This clonotype was counted only a few times. The rearrangement uses TRBV20-1 and TRBJ2-7; no clear D. The length of the CDR3 is 14 residues. Looked up from germline, CDR1 is DFQATT and CDR2 is SNEGSKA (reference sequence). V lost 4 bases and J 0 bases, leaving 13 bases between the germline ends. The CDR3 loop is CSAISPRNSYEQYF. As DNA, the CDR3 is TGCAGTGCTATAAGTCCCAGGAACTCCTACGAGCAGTACTTC.

In its sample, this clonotype was seen a few times. The chain recombines TRBV7-9 with TRBJ1-2; D might be TRBD1 (6 bases). This CDR3 has 14 residues. Germline CDR1 and CDR2: SEHNR and FQNEAQ (reference sequence). The ends were cut back, 5 bases at V and 8 bases at J, with 18 bases in the middle. CDR3 in amino acids: CASSPRDIGRGYTF. CDR3 DNA: TGTGCCAGCAGCCCCCGGGACATCGGGAGAGGCTACACCTTC.

The chain carries TRBV30 and TRBJ1-2, with TRBD1 matching over 7 bases. The CDR3 sequence is 13 residues long. V lost 3 bases to trimming and J lost 1 base; unmatched junction nucleotides: 2. Germline-derived CDR1 and CDR2 are GTSNPN and SVGIG (reference sequence). The CDR3 DNA is TGTGCCTGGAGACAGGGGAATAACTATGGCTACACCTTC. It codes for CAWRQGNNYGYTF. The full variable domain, rest sourced from reference TRBV30 and TRBJ1-2, is SQTIHQWPATLVQPVGSPLSLECTVEGTSNPNLYWYRQAAGRGLQLLFYSVGIGQISSEVPQNLSASRPQDRQFILSSKKLLLSDSGFYLCAWRQGNNYGYTFGSGTRLTVV.

This sequence joins TRBV3-1 and TRBJ2-1, with 8 bases fitting TRBD2. Unmatched junction bases numbered 17, after V lost 3 bases and J lost 4 bases. The CDR3 extends over 19 amino acids. Germline CDR1 and CDR2: LGHDT and YNNKEL (reference sequence). In DNA form, the CDR3 reads TGTGCCAGCAGCCACGGGATAACAGGAGCGGGAGTGTGGTACAATGAGCAGTTCTTC. It translates to CASSHGITGAGVWYNEQFF.

This chain uses TRBV28 with TRBJ1-2; 9 nucleotides align to TRBD1. Trimming cost V 5 bases and J 6 bases; bases outside gene matches: 10. CDR1 and CDR2 from the germline V gene are MDHEN and SYDVKM. The CDR3 consists of 15 residues. The CDR3 spells CASSRTGEGSHGYTF. In DNA form, the CDR3 reads TGTGCCAGCAGTAGGACAGGGGAGGGTTCACATGGCTACACCTTC.

In this sample, this clonotype turned up a few times. The rearrangement links TRBV7-7 to TRBJ2-2; TRBD2 agrees at 7 bases. The germline gives CDR1 SSHAT, CDR2 FNYEAQ (reference sequence). This CDR3 is 15 amino acids long. Unmatched junction bases numbered 11, after V lost 5 bases and J lost 8 bases. Here the CDR3 DNA reads TGTGCCAGCAGCCCGAGGGCTAGCGGAGGGGGGGAGCTGTTTTTT. It specifies CASSPRASGGGELFF. The complete variable domain, with remaining parts taken from reference TRBV7-7 and TRBJ2-2, reads GAGVSQSPRYKVTKRGQDVTLRCDPISSHATLYWYQQALGQGPEFLTYFNYEAQPDKSGLPSDRFSAERPEGSISTLTIQRTEQRDSAMYRCASSPRASGGGELFFGEGSRLTVL.